Given below is one T cell receptor beta chain in context. Its specificity is not known. The data stem from a study of shared clonotypes between healthy human individuals. Study summary: The study used three CD4 naive, three CD4 memory, two CD8 naive and one CD8 memory plate per donor.

Partitioning of CD4+ cells yielded a CD45RA+ naive subset and a CD45RA-negative memory subset. Trimming took 4 bases from V and 0 from J, leaving 8 bases between them. Germline V lookup: CDR1 SGHRS, CDR2 YFSETQ. The CDR3 is made up of 14 amino acids. The assay was immunoSEQ multiplex PCR, and TCRdb's table has in-frame clones only and misses some. The sample consists of 850,000 to 1,200,000 clones, under 80% of them appearing once. Notes on the study in general: It was observed that 5% to 6.5% of naive CD4 clonotypes were shared across several donors. Non-shared clonotypes displayed generation probabilities falling below those of clonotypes present in all four donors.

The chain employs TRBV5-1 and TRBJ2-1; D may be TRBD2 (5 bases). Sequences were obtained from memory CD4+ T cells sorted from blood. As to subset: CD45RA-negative fraction. This TCR derives from a man aged 18 to 35 in good health. The CDR3 here is CASSTGSSYNEQFF. The CDR3 DNA follows: TGCGCCAGCAGCACGGGGAGCTCCTACAATGAGCAGTTCTTC. Full variable domain (missing parts from reference TRBV5-1 and TRBJ2-1): KAGVTQTPRYLIKTRGQQVTLSCSPISGHRSVSWYQQTPGQGLQFLFEYFSETQRNKGNFPGRFSGRQFSNSRSEMNVSTLELGDSALYLCASSTGSSYNEQFFGPGTRLTVL.